The source of this TCR beta chain is a study of lymphopenia after photon versus proton radiotherapy (dated by TCRdb to 2018 to 2020). Some background on the complete study: The study compared the immunological effects of photon versus proton radiation therapy in patients with gastrointestinal tumors who developed high-grade lymphopenia. The cohort included approximately 18 patients with gastrointestinal tumors who developed lymphopenia after receiving either photon or proton therapy. The study was designed to characterize how the impact on the immune system differs between the two radiation modalities.

A remark on this clone: Its binding antigen is unknown. No base-level quality is on record; no much larger clone is a single base apart.

CDR1 and CDR2, looked up from the germline V gene, are SGHRS and YFSETQ. From cysteine to phenylalanine, the CDR3 is 13 amino acids long. Just CDR3 DNA is preserved here, 39 bases in frame from base 1. Relative to germline, V is 4 bases shorter and J is 3 bases shorter, with 8 bases between their ends. Receptor amplification or capture employed the immunoSEQ multiplex PCR assay. Deep sequencing of rearranged TCR beta loci, alongside multiparametric flow cytometry, was used to profile T cell repertoires. TCRdb's version of the immuneACCESS table is confined to in-frame rearrangements and falls short of the full clone set. An unresolved V gene accounts for under half of the shortfall where checked; the remainder is of unknown origin. This sample has tens of thousands of clones in its table, and about 85% of those were observed once. The top ten hold 9.5% to 15% of the sample. Summary of the overall study and its limitations: During treatment, patients who received photon therapy lost naive T cells and TCR diversity and gained effector/memory populations, whereas patients who received proton therapy remained relatively stable. Across the cohort, among patients who died, a greater drop in TCR diversity after the nadir was inversely correlated with overall survival time. The authors looked at the survival association only in patients who died, and they framed better survival with proton therapy as a possibility rather than a demonstrated result. After the lymphocyte count nadir, repertoires from photon-treated patients showed oligoclonal expansion, particularly of CD8+ Temra cells, and this expansion drove the decline in diversity.

The specimen was peripheral blood, collected from a patient treated with proton-based radiotherapy. The chain was built from TRBV5-1 and TRBJ2-1; a tentative D match to TRBD1 spans 5 bases. The clonotype comes from a man aged 80 or over with esophageal cancer. The bases read TGCGCCAGCAGCCAAGACAGCTACAATGAGCAGTTCTTC. This is translated as CASSQDSYNEQFF.